The 21 T cell receptor beta chains below come from one sample, sequenced in a study of blood T cells in healthy people across ages. Primed by a sample-barcoded 5' primer and a J-beta primer mix, a second PCR proceeded for 7 to 11 cycles. From the 5' RACE reads, TCRdb called clonotypes with MiXCR, one entry per CDR3 protein. The sample includes 660,000 or so distinct CDR3 sequences, 45% to 65% of them seen just once. The sample taken for sequencing was blood. These receptors originate from a man in his sixties in good health.

This clonotype was recorded a few times. The CDR3 DNA reads as TGCAGTGCTAGAGAGCCCCCCGGGCTTCAGTACTTC. The encoded protein is CSAREPPGLQYF. The chain employs TRBV20-1 and TRBJ2-7, with D unclear. The V and J ends lost 0 bases and 10 bases respectively, with 13 bases between them. CDR1 is DFQATT and CDR2 is SNEGSKA in the germline V gene (reference sequence). This CDR3 has 12 residues.

The chain's CDR3 is CAISGSQGMNTEAFF. The CDR3 nucleotides are TGTGCCATCAGTGGAAGTCAGGGGATGAACACTGAAGCTTTCTTT. The rearrangement joins TRBV10-3 to TRBJ1-1, with a possible D match to TRBD1 (6 bases). Germline V gene lookup returns CDR1 ENHRY and CDR2 SYGVKD. The CDR3 extends over 15 amino acids. Trimming took 4 bases from V and 0 from J, leaving 12 bases between them.

The chain uses TRBV19 and TRBJ1-6, with TRBD1 as a possible D gene (5 bases). CDR1 LNHDA and CDR2 SQIVND come from the germline V gene (reference sequence). With 5 bases removed from V and 7 bases from J, the gap between germline ends came to 15 bases. The CDR3 runs 15 residues. This chain's CDR3 is CASSSQGWGNSPLHF. The DNA for the CDR3 is TGTGCCAGTAGTTCTCAGGGATGGGGGAATTCACCCCTCCACTTT.

The chain has TRBV10-3 and TRBJ2-7, with D possibly matching TRBD2 (6 bases). Per the germline V gene, CDR1 is ENHRY and CDR2 is SYGVKD. CDR3 length: 14 amino acids. V lost 3 bases to trimming and J lost 3 bases, with 12 bases between them. Written as DNA, the CDR3 is TGTGCCATCAGTGAAGGCGGGGACGTCTACGAGCAGTACTTC. Translating it yields CAISEGGDVYEQYF.

The V gene is TRBV4-1, the J gene TRBJ2-7; D gene uncertain. This CDR3 spans 15 amino acids. The germline V and J ends were trimmed by 4 bases and 7 bases, with 20 bases remaining between them. Germline-derived CDR1 and CDR2 are MGHRA and YSYEKL. As DNA, the CDR3 is TGCGCCAGCAGCCCCTCCTGGCGAGGTGACCGTGAGCAGTACTTC. Translating gives CASSPSWRGDREQYF.

The chain recombines TRBV12-3 or TRBV12-4 with TRBJ1-5; unclear D gene. The CDR3 extends over 14 amino acids. V was trimmed by 7 bases and J by 0 bases, leaving 10 bases between them. The CDR3 bases are TGTGCCAGCACGAAACAAGATAGCAATCAGCCCCAGCATTTT. It is translated as CASTKQDSNQPQHF.

Only a few counts were recorded for this clonotype. This chain links TRBV25-1 with TRBJ2-5; D may be TRBD2 (5 bases). Germline-derived CDR1 and CDR2 are MGHDK and SYGVNS. The CDR3 has 13 residues. The V and J ends lost 8 bases and 5 bases respectively, with 15 bases between them. The CDR3 protein is CASLQAPGETQYF. For the CDR3, the DNA is TGTGCCAGCCTCCAGGCCCCGGGGGAGACCCAGTACTTC.

The chain combines TRBV28 with TRBJ2-3; D not certain. The CDR3 length is 11 residues. The germline V gene encodes CDR1 MDHEN and CDR2 SYDVKM. V gave up 10 bases and J gave up 6 bases, with 11 bases separating them. Here the CDR3 reads CATETLDTQYF. The CDR3 nucleotides read TGTGCCACCGAAACCTTGGATACGCAGTATTTT.

V is TRBV9 and J is TRBJ1-2, with a tentative D call TRBD1 (6 bases). This CDR3 has 15 amino acids. V shed 0 bases and J shed 3 bases, with 12 bases lying between them. The germline V gene has CDR1 SGDLS and CDR2 YYNGEE. The CDR3 nucleotides read TGTGCCAGCAGCGTAGGCCCACAGGGTGACTATGGCTACACCTTC. Amino acid sequence: CASSVGPQGDYGYTF.

The chain uses TRBV20-1 and TRBJ1-2, with D possibly TRBD1 on 6 matching bases. Germline values: CDR1 DFQATT, CDR2 SNEGSKA (reference sequence). With 3 bases removed from V and 2 bases from J, the gap between germline ends came to 10 bases. The CDR3 extends over 13 amino acids. The CDR3 nucleotides read TGCAGTGCTAGTACAGGGACCAACTATGGCTACACCTTC. Translating gives CSASTGTNYGYTF.

Only a few counts were recorded for this clonotype. The chain joins TRBV29-1 to TRBJ2-1, with D tentatively TRBD1 or TRBD2 (5 bases each). V was cut by 3 bases and J by 4 bases, with 13 bases left in between. Looked up from germline, CDR1 is SQVTM and CDR2 is ANQGSEA. This CDR3 spans 14 amino acids. The CDR3 nucleotides are TGCAGCGTTGAGGGGGTAGCGATTTACAATGAGCAGTTCTTC. It translates to CSVEGVAIYNEQFF.

The V call is TRBV5-5, the J call TRBJ2-3; D possibly corresponds to TRBD2 (5 bases). V was clipped by 2 bases and J by 4 bases, with 14 bases between them. The germline CDR1 and CDR2 sequences are SGHKS and YYEKEE (reference sequence). The CDR3 sequence is 15 residues long. The CDR3 here is CASSLTRQEADTQYF. The CDR3 region has the DNA TGTGCCAGCAGCTTAACCAGGCAGGAGGCAGATACGCAGTATTTT.

This clonotype was seen just once. The chain carries TRBV15 and TRBJ1-2; D possibly corresponds to TRBD1 (6 bases). This CDR3 comprises 13 residues. Between the trimmed V and J ends, which lost 4 bases and 7 bases, there was a span of 13 bases. The germline V gene encodes CDR1 LNHNV and CDR2 YYDKDF (reference sequence). The CDR3 DNA is TGTGCCACCAGCATAAACAGGGTGGTTGGCTACACCTTC. Translation: CATSINRVVGYTF.

This CDR3 is CASSWEGSDYGYTF. The DNA for the CDR3 is TGTGCCAGCAGTTGGGAGGGCTCAGACTATGGCTACACCTTC. This sequence joins TRBV6-1 and TRBJ1-2; D is ambiguous. V was clipped by 5 bases and J by 3 bases, with 13 bases between them. This CDR3 is 14 amino acids long. The germline V gene has CDR1 MNHNS and CDR2 SASEGT.

The chain links TRBV5-1 to TRBJ1-1; D gene ambiguous. Trimming took 0 bases from V and 1 from J, leaving 7 bases between them. The V gene's germline CDR1 is SGHRS and CDR2 YFSETQ. CDR3 size: 14 residues. The CDR3 is CASSLDLWNTEAFF. Written as DNA, the CDR3 is TGCGCCAGCAGCTTGGACCTATGGAACACTGAAGCTTTCTTT.

This clonotype has a single count. The CDR3 DNA follows: TGCAGTGCTAGAGTTCGCGGTAGCACAGATACGCAGTATTTT. Residues: CSARVRGSTDTQYF. The chain combines TRBV20-1 with TRBJ2-3; D gene unclear. CDR3 size: 14 residues. The germline gives CDR1 DFQATT, CDR2 SNEGSKA (reference sequence). V lost 1 base, J lost 0 bases, and 8 bases lay in between.

This clonotype was detected only a few times. The chain combines TRBV5-1 with TRBJ2-3; D ambiguous. The germline V and J ends were trimmed by 4 bases and 5 bases, with 14 bases remaining between them. Looked up from germline, CDR1 is SGHRS and CDR2 is YFSETQ. The CDR3 sequence is 14 residues long. CDR3 in amino acids: CASSPGKSLDTQYF. The CDR3 DNA reads TGCGCCAGCAGCCCTGGGAAGTCATTAGATACGCAGTATTTT. Complete variable domain (other parts from reference TRBV5-1 and TRBJ2-3): KAGVTQTPRYLIKTRGQQVTLSCSPISGHRSVSWYQQTPGQGLQFLFEYFSETQRNKGNFPGRFSGRQFSNSRSEMNVSTLELGDSALYLCASSPGKSLDTQYFGPGTRLTVL.

CDR3 sequence: CSAPFAYSYGYTF. The CDR3 coding sequence is TGCAGTGCTCCCTTCGCATACTCCTATGGCTACACCTTC. V and J are TRBV20-1 and TRBJ1-2; D gene ambiguous. The CDR3 extends over 13 amino acids. Germline loops: CDR1 DFQATT, CDR2 SNEGSKA (reference sequence). V dropped 5 bases and J dropped 4 bases, with 14 bases sitting between them.

The V gene is TRBV21-1, the J gene TRBJ1-2; the DNA was not compared with TRBD1, the D call given in the table. TRBV21-1 is a known pseudogene. CDR3 length equals 13 residues. CDR3 sequence: CASSKDRGQGYTF. CDR3 DNA: TGTGCCAGCAGCAAAGACAGGGGGCAAGGCTACACCTTC.

Regarding this clonotype: A read error may produce the germline difference seen at one junction end. The chain uses TRBV10-3 and TRBJ1-2; D is perhaps TRBD1 (5 bases). The germline CDR1 and CDR2 sequences are ENHRY and SYGVKD. CDR3 length: 11 residues. In nucleotides, the CDR3 is TGTGCCAGCAGTGATCAGGGTGGCTACACCTTC. Its protein product is CASSDQGGYTF.

The chain recombines TRBV6-1 with TRBJ2-3, with D maybe TRBD1 (6 bases). This CDR3 is 17 amino acids long. V gave up 5 bases and J gave up 8 bases, with 26 bases separating them. Germline CDR1 MNHNS, CDR2 SASEGT. As DNA, the CDR3 is TGTGCCAGCAGTCGTTGGCTCGGACAGTACCGTATTGGTACGCAGTATTTT. The encoded protein is CASSRWLGQYRIGTQYF.